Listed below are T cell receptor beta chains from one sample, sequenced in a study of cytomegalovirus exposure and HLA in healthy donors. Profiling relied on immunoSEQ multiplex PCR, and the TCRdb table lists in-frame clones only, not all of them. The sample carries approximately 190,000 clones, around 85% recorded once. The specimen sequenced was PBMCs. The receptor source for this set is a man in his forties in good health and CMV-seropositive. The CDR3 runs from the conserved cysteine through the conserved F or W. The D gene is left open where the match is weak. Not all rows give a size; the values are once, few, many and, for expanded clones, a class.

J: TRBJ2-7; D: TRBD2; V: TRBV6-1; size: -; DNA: TGTGCCAGCGGACCGGGACTAGCGGACGAGCAGTACTTC; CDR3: CASGPGLADEQYF
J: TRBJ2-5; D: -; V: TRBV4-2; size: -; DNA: TGTGCCAGCAGTGGGACTCCGGAGGAGACCCAGTACTTC; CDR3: CASSGTPEETQYF
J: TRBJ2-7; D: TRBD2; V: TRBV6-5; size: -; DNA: TGTGCCAGCAGTTACTCGGGGGGGTCGACCTACGAGCAGTACTTC; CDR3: CASSYSGGSTYEQYF
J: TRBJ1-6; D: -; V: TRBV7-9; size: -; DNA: TGTTCCAGCAGCCGGGTGGGGCGTTTTATTGATTCACCCCTCCACTTT; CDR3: CSSSRVGRFIDSPLHF
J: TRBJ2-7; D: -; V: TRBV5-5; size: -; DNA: TGTGCCAGCAGCTTAGGAGACGGCGTCTTCTACGAGCAGTACTTC; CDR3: CASSLGDGVFYEQYF
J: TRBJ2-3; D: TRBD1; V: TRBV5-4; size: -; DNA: TGTGCCAGCAGCTGGGCCCGGGACAGGGTGTCCGATACGCAGTATTTT; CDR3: CASSWARDRVSDTQYF
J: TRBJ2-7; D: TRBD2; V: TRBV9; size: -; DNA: TGTGCCAGCAGCGTAGGACCAGCGGGGACCTACGAGCAGTACTTC; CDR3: CASSVGPAGTYEQYF
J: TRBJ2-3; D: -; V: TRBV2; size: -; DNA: TGTGCCAGCCCTGGGGAGAGCACAGATACGCAGTATTTT; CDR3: CASPGESTDTQYF
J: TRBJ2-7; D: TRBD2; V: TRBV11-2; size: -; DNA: TGTGCCAGCAGCTCCTGGACTAGCGACTCCTACGAGCAGTACTTC; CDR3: CASSSWTSDSYEQYF
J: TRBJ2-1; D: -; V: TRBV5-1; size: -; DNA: TGCGCCAGCAGCTTTAGCAATGAGCAGTTCTTC; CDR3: CASSFSNEQFF
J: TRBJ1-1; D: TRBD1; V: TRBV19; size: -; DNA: TGTGCCAGTAGTGGTTACAGGGGGAACACTGAAGCTTTCTTT; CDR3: CASSGYRGNTEAFF
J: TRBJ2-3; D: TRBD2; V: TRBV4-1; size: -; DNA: TGCGCCAGCAGCCTCTTAGCGGGGGGGGGCACAGATACGCAGTATTTT; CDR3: CASSLLAGGGTDTQYF
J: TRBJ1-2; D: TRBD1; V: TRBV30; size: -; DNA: TGTGCCTGGGTACTGGACAGGAACTATGGCTACGCCTTC; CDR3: CAWVLDRNYGYAF
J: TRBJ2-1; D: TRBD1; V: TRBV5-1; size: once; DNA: TGCGCCAGCAGCGTACAGGGGAATGAGCAGTTCTTC; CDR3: CASSVQGNEQFF
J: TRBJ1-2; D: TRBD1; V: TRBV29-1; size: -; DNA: TGCAGCGTCGGCGACAGGGGGCATGGCTACACCTTC; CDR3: CSVGDRGHGYTF
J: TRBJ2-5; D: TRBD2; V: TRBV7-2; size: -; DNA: TGTGCCAGCAGCTTATTGAGAGCGGGAGGGACCCAGTACTTC; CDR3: CASSLLRAGGTQYF
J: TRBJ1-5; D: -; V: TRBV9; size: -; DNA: TGTGCCAGCAGCGAACAGGGATATAGCAATCAGCCCCAGCATTTT; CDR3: CASSEQGYSNQPQHF
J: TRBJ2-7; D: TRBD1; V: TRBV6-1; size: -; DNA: TGTGCCAGCAGTGAGGACAGGGGGGCAACCTACGAGCAGTACTTC; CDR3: CASSEDRGATYEQYF
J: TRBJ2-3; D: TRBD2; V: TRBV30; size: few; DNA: TGTGCCTGGGGGACTAGCGGGGGGGTCACAGATACGCAGTATTTT; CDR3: CAWGTSGGVTDTQYF
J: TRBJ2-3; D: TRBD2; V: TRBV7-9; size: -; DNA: TGTGCCAGCAGCTTAGTTAGCGGGGGGGCAGATACGCAGTATTTT; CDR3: CASSLVSGGADTQYF
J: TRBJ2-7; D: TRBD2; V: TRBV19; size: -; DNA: TGTGCCAGTACGGGCGGGGGAGAATACGAGCAGTACTTC; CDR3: CASTGGGEYEQYF
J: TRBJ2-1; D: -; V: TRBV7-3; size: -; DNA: TGTGCCAGCAGCTTAGGGGCGGATGAGCAGTTCTTC; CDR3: CASSLGADEQFF
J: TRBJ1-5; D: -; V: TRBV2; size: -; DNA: TGTGCCAGCAGTGAAGGTCGGGGGAGGGATCAGCCCCAGCATTTT; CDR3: CASSEGRGRDQPQHF
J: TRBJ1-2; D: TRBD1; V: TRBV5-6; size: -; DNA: TGTGCCAGCAGCTTCTCGGACAGGGGAGGCGATGGCTACACCTTC; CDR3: CASSFSDRGGDGYTF
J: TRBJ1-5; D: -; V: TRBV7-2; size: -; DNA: TGTGCCAGCAGCTTAGGACTTGGTAATCAGCCCCAGCATTTT; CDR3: CASSLGLGNQPQHF
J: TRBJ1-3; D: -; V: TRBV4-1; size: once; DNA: TGCGCCAGCAGCCAAGATGAGGGTTCTGGAAACACCATATATTTT; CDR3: CASSQDEGSGNTIYF
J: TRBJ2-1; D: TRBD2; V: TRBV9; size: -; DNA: TGTGCCAGCAGCGTAGAAGCGGGGGGGCTTAGGTCCTACAATGAGCAGTTCTTC; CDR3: CASSVEAGGLRSYNEQFF
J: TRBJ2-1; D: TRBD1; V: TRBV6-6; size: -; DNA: TGTGCCAGCACCTCGGACAGGGGGAGAGCCTACAATGAGCAGTTCTTC; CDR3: CASTSDRGRAYNEQFF
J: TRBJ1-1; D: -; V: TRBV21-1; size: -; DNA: TGTGCCAGCGGCAAAGGACAGGGGCTCGGGTACACTGAAGCTTTCTTT; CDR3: CASGKGQGLGYTEAFF
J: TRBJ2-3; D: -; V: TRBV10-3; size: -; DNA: TGTGCCATCGGTGGGGGAGGGGGTGCAGATACGCAGTATTTT; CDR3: CAIGGGGGADTQYF
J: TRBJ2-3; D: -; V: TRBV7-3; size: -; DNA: TGTGCCAGCAGCGTCACTCCGGATACGCAGTATTTT; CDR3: CASSVTPDTQYF
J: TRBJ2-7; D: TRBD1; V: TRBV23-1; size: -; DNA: TGCGCCAGCAGTCGCCTAGCTCCCCTCACCGGGACAGGGGAGTACGAGCAGTACTTC; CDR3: CASSRLAPLTGTGEYEQYF
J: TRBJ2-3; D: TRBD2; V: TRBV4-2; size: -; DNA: TGTGCCAGCAGCCAAAGTAGCGGGGACGCAGATACGCAGTATTTT; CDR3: CASSQSSGDADTQYF
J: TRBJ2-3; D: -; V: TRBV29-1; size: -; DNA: TGCAGCGGGTTCTCGGTGCATGTGAGCACAGATACGCAGTATTTT; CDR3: CSGFSVHVSTDTQYF
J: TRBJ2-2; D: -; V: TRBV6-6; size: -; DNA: TGTGCCAGCAGCGAAGGGGCGGCCGGGGAGCTGTTTTTT; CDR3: CASSEGAAGELFF
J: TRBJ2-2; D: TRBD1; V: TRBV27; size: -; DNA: TGTGCCAGCCTACAGGGGGCGCAGGGCACCGGGGAGCTGTTTTTT; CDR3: CASLQGAQGTGELFF
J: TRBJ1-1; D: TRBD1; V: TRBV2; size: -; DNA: TGTGCCAGCAGACTACAGGGGGCTAACACTGAAGCTTTCTTT; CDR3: CASRLQGANTEAFF
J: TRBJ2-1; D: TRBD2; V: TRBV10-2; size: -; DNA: TGCGCCAGCAGTGAGAGAGCGGGGGGGCGCTATGAGCAGTTCTTC; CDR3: CASSERAGGRYEQFF
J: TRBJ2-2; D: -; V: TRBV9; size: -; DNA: TGTGCCAGCAGCACTACATCCGGGACACCGAACACCGGGGAGCTGTTTTTT; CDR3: CASSTTSGTPNTGELFF
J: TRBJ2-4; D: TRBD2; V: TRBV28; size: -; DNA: TGTGCCAGCAGTTCGCTGGGGGGGTGGTCGTACATTCAGTACTTC; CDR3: CASSSLGGWSYIQYF
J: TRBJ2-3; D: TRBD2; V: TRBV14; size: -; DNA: TGTGCCAGCAGCCAACCCCCCGGGACTAGCGGCGGTGATACGCAGTATTTT; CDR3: CASSQPPGTSGGDTQYF
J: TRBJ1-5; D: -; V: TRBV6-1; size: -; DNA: TGTGCCAGCAGTGAAGCGGGCGGGGGCAATCAGCCCCAGCATTTT; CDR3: CASSEAGGGNQPQHF
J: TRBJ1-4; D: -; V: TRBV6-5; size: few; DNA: TGTGCCAGAGATAGGGACTTAGAAAAACTGTTTTTT; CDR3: CARDRDLEKLFF
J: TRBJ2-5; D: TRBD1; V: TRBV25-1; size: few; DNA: TGTGCCAGCAGTCTTCGGGACAGAGGGACCCAGTACTTC; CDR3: CASSLRDRGTQYF
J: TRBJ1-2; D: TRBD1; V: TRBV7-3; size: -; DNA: TGTGCCAGCAGCTCCTGGGACAGGTTAGGCTACACCTTC; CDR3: CASSSWDRLGYTF
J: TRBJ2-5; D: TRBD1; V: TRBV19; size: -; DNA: TGTGCCAGTAGTCGAAGGGGGCTTGGGGAGACCCAGTACTTC; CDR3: CASSRRGLGETQYF
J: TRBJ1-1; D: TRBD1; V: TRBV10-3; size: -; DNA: TGTGCCATCAGAAACAGGGGAGGAATGAACACTGAAGCTTTCTTT; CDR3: CAIRNRGGMNTEAFF
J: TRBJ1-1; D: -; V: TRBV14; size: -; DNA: TGTGCCATTTCACCGGGGGACACTGAAGCTTTCTTT; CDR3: CAISPGDTEAFF
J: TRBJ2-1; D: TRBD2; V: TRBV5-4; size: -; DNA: TGTGCCAGCAGCTTGGGCGGGGGGGCCGGCAGCAATGAGCAGTTCTTC; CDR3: CASSLGGGAGSNEQFF
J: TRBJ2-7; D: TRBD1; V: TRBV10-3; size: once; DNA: TGTGCCATCAGTCCCCCGGTCGGGGACAGCTTCTACGAGCAGTACTTC; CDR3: CAISPPVGDSFYEQYF
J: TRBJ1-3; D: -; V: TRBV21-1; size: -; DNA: TGTGCCAGCAGCAAGGGGGGGCGAAACACCATATATTTT; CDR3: CASSKGGRNTIYF
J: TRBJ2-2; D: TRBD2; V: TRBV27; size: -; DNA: TGTGCCAGCAAACTAGCGGGGGCGAACACCGGGGAGCTGTTTTTT; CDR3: CASKLAGANTGELFF
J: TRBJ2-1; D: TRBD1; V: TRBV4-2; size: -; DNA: TGTGCCAGCAGCCAATGGACAGGGGAGAACAATGAGCAGTTCTTC; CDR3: CASSQWTGENNEQFF
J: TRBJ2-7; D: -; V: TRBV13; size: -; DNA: TGTGCCAGCAGCTTAGGGGGGAGTCCCTACGAGCAGTACTTC; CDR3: CASSLGGSPYEQYF
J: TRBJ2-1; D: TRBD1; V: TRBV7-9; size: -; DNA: TGTGCCAGCAGCTTAGGCGACAGGGGGCCCTACAATGAGCAGTTCTTC; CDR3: CASSLGDRGPYNEQFF